The entry that follows covers one T cell receptor beta chain sequence. The antigen is undetermined. At one end, the junction sequence differs from germline, possibly due to a read error. Here immunoSEQ multiplex PCR was the method, and the copy in TCRdb shows in-frame clones only, minus some. The sample lists roughly 2 million clones; over 85% were seen once. The sample is drawn from a study of shared clonotypes between healthy human individuals. The length of the CDR3 is 13 residues. Germline V CDR1 and CDR2: SSHAT, FNYEAQ (reference sequence). General observations from the study: The diversity represented, both genetic and in exposure history, was limited by few donors.

The sequence was obtained from a man younger than 35 in good health. The V and J genes are TRBV7-7 and TRBJ2-2; D not certain. Sample: naive CD4+ T cells sorted from blood. Stated subset: CD45RA+ positively selected. The CDR3 is CASSLSQTGELFF. The CDR3 DNA reads TGTGCTAGCAGCTTGAGTCAGACCGGGGAGCTGTTTTTT.